This TCR beta chain stems from a study of blood T cell repertoires in COVID-19. Sequencing was performed with immunoSEQ multiplex PCR; in TCRdb, only in-frame clones are kept and a portion is missing. The table shows tens of thousands of clones, with roughly 80% occurring only once. Looked up from germline, CDR1 is SGHVS and CDR2 is FQNEAQ. This CDR3 contains 16 residues. The V gene end was trimmed by 1 base and the J gene end by 4 bases; junction bases not matched to a gene: 6. The V gene is TRBV7-8, the J gene TRBJ1-4; 7 bases fit TRBD1. The sequenced sample consisted of peripheral blood. The TCR comes from a human donor with acute or convalescent COVID-19. The donor label of this sample is uncertain. The DNA of the CDR3 is TGTGCCAGCAGCTTAGTGGGACAGATTTTTAATGAAAAACTGTTTTTT. Residues: CASSLVGQIFNEKLFF.